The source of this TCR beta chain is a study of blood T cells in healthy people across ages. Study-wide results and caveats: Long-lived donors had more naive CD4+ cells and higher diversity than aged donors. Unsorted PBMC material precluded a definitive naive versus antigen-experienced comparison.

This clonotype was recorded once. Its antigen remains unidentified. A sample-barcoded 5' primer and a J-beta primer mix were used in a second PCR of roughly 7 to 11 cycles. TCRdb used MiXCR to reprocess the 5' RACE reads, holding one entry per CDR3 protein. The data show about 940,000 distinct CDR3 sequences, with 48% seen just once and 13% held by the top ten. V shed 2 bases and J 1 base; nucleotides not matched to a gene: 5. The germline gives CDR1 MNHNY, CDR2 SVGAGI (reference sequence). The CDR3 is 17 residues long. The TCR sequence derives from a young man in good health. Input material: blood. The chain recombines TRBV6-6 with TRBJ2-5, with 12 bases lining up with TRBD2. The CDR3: CASSYRTSGAFQETQYF. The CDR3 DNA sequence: TGTGCCAGCAGTTACCGGACTAGCGGGGCGTTCCAAGAGACCCAGTACTTC.